A selection of T cell receptor beta chains follows, all from one sample in a study of T cells in Graves' hyperthyroidism and ophthalmopathy. TCRdb re-derived calls from the multiplex PCR reads in MiXCR, one entry per CDR3 protein. There are about 96,000 distinct CDR3 sequences in the sample; roughly half occur only once, and around 29% lies in the top ten. Input material: blood. These receptors all stem from a woman aged 40 to 50 with Graves' hyperthyroidism. CDR3s include the opening cysteine and the closing phenylalanine or tryptophan. Fields, in order: V gene, D gene, J gene, clone size, CDR3 DNA, CDR3 protein. The D gene is left open where the match is weak. Some rows mark clone size as missing; the rest say once, few, many or name a class of expanded clone.

v_gene: TRBV10-1
d_gene: NA
j_gene: TRBJ2-5
abundance: many
CDR3nt: TGCGCCAGCACCTACTCGGTCGGACAAGAGACCCAGTACTTC
CDR3aa: CASTYSVGQETQYF

v_gene: TRBV15
d_gene: NA
j_gene: TRBJ1-5
abundance: many
CDR3nt: TGTGCCACCAGCAGAGATTGGGGGGGTCAGCCCCAGCATTTT
CDR3aa: CATSRDWGGQPQHF

v_gene: TRBV5-1
d_gene: NA
j_gene: TRBJ2-3
abundance: many
CDR3nt: TGCGCCAGCAGCTTGGCCACAGATACGCAGTATTTT
CDR3aa: CASSLATDTQYF

v_gene: TRBV7-3
d_gene: NA
j_gene: TRBJ1-2
abundance: many
CDR3nt: TGTGCCAGCAGCTTAACAGGGGATGGCTACACCTTC
CDR3aa: CASSLTGDGYTF

v_gene: TRBV6-5
d_gene: NA
j_gene: TRBJ1-4
abundance: many
CDR3nt: TGTGCCAGCAGTTTCGGGGGCGCCGGGTGGGGGAAACTGTTTTTT
CDR3aa: CASSFGGAGWGKLFF

v_gene: TRBV10-3
d_gene: NA
j_gene: TRBJ2-7
abundance: many
CDR3nt: TGTGCCATCAGTGTGGGGGGCGAGCAGTACTTC
CDR3aa: CAISVGGEQYF

v_gene: TRBV11-1
d_gene: NA
j_gene: TRBJ2-7
abundance: NA
CDR3nt: TGTGCCAGCAGCCCGGACGGATACTACGAGCAGTACTTC
CDR3aa: CASSPDGYYEQYF

v_gene: TRBV13
d_gene: NA
j_gene: TRBJ1-6
abundance: medium-sized
CDR3nt: TGTGCCAGCAGCTCCAACGGACCCGGAACGCCCCTCCACTTT
CDR3aa: CASSSNGPGTPLHF

v_gene: TRBV7-9
d_gene: NA
j_gene: TRBJ2-3
abundance: NA
CDR3nt: TGTGCCAGCAGAATCACAGGTTTCACTAGCACAGATACGCAGTATTTT
CDR3aa: CASRITGFTSTDTQYF

v_gene: TRBV29-1
d_gene: NA
j_gene: TRBJ1-1
abundance: many
CDR3nt: NA
CDR3aa: CSVVGQGATETFF

v_gene: TRBV27
d_gene: NA
j_gene: TRBJ1-5
abundance: many
CDR3nt: TGTGCCAGCAGTTGGGACCCACGGCAGCCCCAGCATTTT
CDR3aa: CASSWDPRQPQHF

v_gene: TRBV13
d_gene: NA
j_gene: TRBJ1-2
abundance: NA
CDR3nt: TGTGCCAGCAGCTTATGCAGTGGTCGGGCCCTAGCCTTC
CDR3aa: CASSLCSGRALAF

v_gene: TRBV7-2
d_gene: NA
j_gene: TRBJ1-2
abundance: many
CDR3nt: TGTGCCAGCAGCGTCCGGCAGGTTTTTGGCTACACCTTC
CDR3aa: CASSVRQVFGYTF

v_gene: TRBV20-1
d_gene: NA
j_gene: TRBJ2-6
abundance: many
CDR3nt: TGCAGTGCTAGCCCGGCCCTTTCTGGGGCCAACGTCCTGACTTTC
CDR3aa: CSASPALSGANVLTF

v_gene: TRBV7-3
d_gene: TRBD1
j_gene: TRBJ2-5
abundance: few
CDR3nt: TGTGCCAGCAGCCCGACAGGGGGCGGAGAGACCCAGTACTTC
CDR3aa: CASSPTGGGETQYF

v_gene: TRBV7-9
d_gene: TRBD2
j_gene: TRBJ2-5
abundance: NA
CDR3nt: TGTGCCAGCAGTTCCTGGGGGACTAGCGGGAGGGAGCAAGAGACCCAGTACTTC
CDR3aa: CASSSWGTSGREQETQYF

v_gene: TRBV6-1
d_gene: TRBD2
j_gene: TRBJ2-2
abundance: NA
CDR3nt: TGTGCCAGCAGGCGGGGACTAGCGGAAAGCAACACCGGGGAGCTGTTTTTT
CDR3aa: CASRRGLAESNTGELFF

v_gene: TRBV5-1
d_gene: NA
j_gene: TRBJ1-2
abundance: once
CDR3nt: TGCGCCAGCAGTAGGAACTCTGGGGCCTATGGCTACACCTTC
CDR3aa: CASSRNSGAYGYTF

v_gene: TRBV29-1
d_gene: NA
j_gene: TRBJ1-2
abundance: NA
CDR3nt: TGCAGCGTTGGTTGGTCTAGCGGCTACACCTTC
CDR3aa: CSVGWSSGYTF

v_gene: TRBV7-7
d_gene: NA
j_gene: TRBJ2-6
abundance: many
CDR3nt: TGTGCCAGCAGCTCCGGACGTGGGTCTGGGGCCAACGTCCTGACTTTC
CDR3aa: CASSSGRGSGANVLTF

v_gene: TRBV29-1
d_gene: TRBD1
j_gene: TRBJ1-2
abundance: few
CDR3nt: TGCAGCCCCCGGACAGGGGGTAACTATGGCTACACCTTC
CDR3aa: CSPRTGGNYGYTF

v_gene: TRBV10-3
d_gene: NA
j_gene: TRBJ2-7
abundance: many
CDR3nt: TGTGCCAGCAGCCCCAGCCACGAGCAGTACTTC
CDR3aa: CASSPSHEQYF

v_gene: TRBV29-1
d_gene: NA
j_gene: TRBJ1-2
abundance: NA
CDR3nt: TGCAGCTTACAGGTGGGCAATGGCTACACCTTC
CDR3aa: CSLQVGNGYTF

v_gene: TRBV13
d_gene: NA
j_gene: TRBJ2-7
abundance: many
CDR3nt: TGTGCCAGCAGCACAAACGGCCTGTTCTACGAGCAGTACTTC
CDR3aa: CASSTNGLFYEQYF